This TCR beta chain comes out of a study of blood T cell repertoires in COVID-19. Study information: PBMCs, B-cell-depleted T cells, or T cells were the source of the cDNA or gDNA that made up the material.

Method: immunoSEQ multiplex PCR; TCRdb's copy keeps in-frame clones and lacks some. The data contain hundreds of thousands of clones, roughly 85% of them singletons. This clonotype originated in a woman in her 40s who had been exposed to COVID-19. Sample: PBMCs or T cells enriched from blood (not recorded which).

CDR3: CASSSGPGQLNEKLFF. In nucleotides, the CDR3 is TGTGCCAGCAGCTCGGGCCCGGGACAGCTTAATGAAAAACTGTTTTTT. V usage is TRBV7-8 and J usage is TRBJ1-4, with 7 bases fitting TRBD1. Germline V lookup: CDR1 SGHVS, CDR2 FQNEAQ. The ends lost 4 bases at V and 4 bases at J; junction bases unmatched: 9. The CDR3 has 16 residues.